A selection of T cell receptor beta chains follows, all from one sample in a study of T-cell reconstitution after alpha-beta-depleted transplantation in children. TCRdb used MiXCR to reprocess the PCR reads, holding one entry per CDR3 protein. The sample lists about 120,000 distinct CDR3 sequences; roughly 23% were seen once. Sequencing was performed on PBMCs, mostly from graft donor cells, taken 180 days after TCRalphabeta/CD19-depleted stem cell transplant. These receptor sequences come from a male patient between 2 and 10 years old who had a stem cell transplant for chronic granulomatous disease, so the T cells may come from the graft donor. CDR3s include the opening cysteine and the closing phenylalanine or tryptophan. Each record gives: CDR3 length, D gene, J gene, clone size, V gene, CDR3 DNA, CDR3 protein. A D gene is named only where the DNA matches it firmly. Only some rows state a clone size, as once, few, many or a class for expanded clones.

length: 11
D: NA
J: TRBJ2-4
size: few
V: TRBV20-1
DNA: TGCAGCCATAAAACTGGAGACATTCAGTACTTC
CDR3: CSHKTGDIQYF

length: 14
D: NA
J: TRBJ1-6
size: many
V: TRBV20-1
DNA: TGCAGTGCCAGGAGACAGGATTTGAACTCACCCCTCCACTTT
CDR3: CSARRQDLNSPLHF

length: 15
D: TRBD2
J: TRBJ2-7
size: few
V: TRBV15
DNA: TGTGCCACCAGCATCAGACTAGCGGGAGATGACGAGCAGTACTTC
CDR3: CATSIRLAGDDEQYF

length: 16
D: NA
J: TRBJ2-1
size: many
V: TRBV27
DNA: TGTGCCAGCAGTTCTAGTCAGAGGAGCTCCTACAATGAGCAGTTCTTC
CDR3: CASSSSQRSSYNEQFF

length: 13
D: NA
J: TRBJ1-1
size: few
V: TRBV12-3/TRBV12-4
DNA: TGTGCCAGCAGTGTTAAAGCGGGCACTGAAGCTTTCTTT
CDR3: CASSVKAGTEAFF

length: 16
D: TRBD1
J: TRBJ1-5
size: NA
V: TRBV7-8
DNA: TGTGCCAGCAGCCTTTCGGGGGGGACAGACAATCAGCCCCAGCATTTT
CDR3: CASSLSGGTDNQPQHF

length: 14
D: TRBD1
J: TRBJ1-5
size: many
V: TRBV20-1
DNA: TGCAGTGCTTGGGACAGGGGTGGTGATCAGCCCCAGCATTTT
CDR3: CSAWDRGGDQPQHF

length: 16
D: TRBD2
J: TRBJ2-2
size: NA
V: TRBV12-3/TRBV12-4
DNA: TGTGCCAGCAACCAAAGCGGGAGACGGAGCACCGGGGAGCTGTTTTTT
CDR3: CASNQSGRRSTGELFF

length: 11
D: NA
J: TRBJ1-1
size: few
V: TRBV27
DNA: TGTGCCAGCGGTTCTGGCACTGAAGCTTTCTTT
CDR3: CASGSGTEAFF

length: 18
D: NA
J: TRBJ2-6
size: few
V: TRBV29-1
DNA: TGCAGCGTTGGCCCGGCGGGACAGTTCTTCTCTGGGGCCAACGTCCTGACTTTC
CDR3: CSVGPAGQFFSGANVLTF

length: 11
D: NA
J: TRBJ1-5
size: NA
V: TRBV6-6
DNA: TGTGCCAGCAGTCAGACAGAGGCCCAGCATTTT
CDR3: CASSQTEAQHF

length: 16
D: TRBD2
J: TRBJ2-3
size: NA
V: TRBV7-3
DNA: TGTGCCAGCAGCGAACACCCGGGACTAGCAACAGATACGCAGTATTTT
CDR3: CASSEHPGLATDTQYF

length: 14
D: NA
J: TRBJ1-4
size: NA
V: TRBV20-1
DNA: TGCAGTGCTTTATCAGAGGGGAGAGGTGAAAAACTGTTTTTT
CDR3: CSALSEGRGEKLFF

length: 11
D: NA
J: TRBJ2-7
size: few
V: TRBV20-1
DNA: TGCAGTGCTAGGGGCACCGTCGAGCAGTACTTC
CDR3: CSARGTVEQYF

length: 12
D: NA
J: TRBJ2-5
size: NA
V: TRBV28
DNA: TGTGCCAGCAGTTTGGCTCTGGGGACCCAGTACTTC
CDR3: CASSLALGTQYF

length: 12
D: NA
J: TRBJ2-5
size: NA
V: TRBV30
DNA: TGTGCCTGGAGTCAGTTACAAGAGACCCAGTACTTC
CDR3: CAWSQLQETQYF

length: 14
D: TRBD2
J: TRBJ2-7
size: many
V: TRBV20-1
DNA: TGCAGTGCTAGAGCTAGCGGGCGGACATCGAGGCAGTACTTC
CDR3: CSARASGRTSRQYF

length: 13
D: NA
J: TRBJ1-2
size: NA
V: TRBV4-2
DNA: TGTGCCAGCAGCCCGCCCTTTGGCTATGGCTACACCTTC
CDR3: CASSPPFGYGYTF

length: 15
D: NA
J: TRBJ2-3
size: NA
V: TRBV5-4
DNA: TGTGCCAGCAGCAGGGACCCTAAGAGCACAGATACGCAGTATTTT
CDR3: CASSRDPKSTDTQYF

length: 15
D: NA
J: TRBJ1-6
size: NA
V: TRBV4-3
DNA: TGCGCCAGCAGCCCGGGACCGGAAGGATATTCACCCCTCCACTTT
CDR3: CASSPGPEGYSPLHF

length: 17
D: TRBD2
J: TRBJ2-2
size: many
V: TRBV12-3/TRBV12-4
DNA: TGTGCCAGCAGTTTAGCGCTTAGCGGGAGGAACACCGGGGAGCTGTTTTTT
CDR3: CASSLALSGRNTGELFF

length: 13
D: NA
J: TRBJ1-1
size: many
V: TRBV7-6
DNA: TGTGCCAGCAGCTTAGACACCTACACTGAAGCTTTCTTT
CDR3: CASSLDTYTEAFF

length: 16
D: NA
J: TRBJ2-7
size: NA
V: TRBV5-4
DNA: TGTGCCAGCAGCTTGGGTGGGCTAGCGTCTACCTACGAGCAGTACTTC
CDR3: CASSLGGLASTYEQYF

length: 12
D: NA
J: TRBJ2-7
size: few
V: TRBV7-9
DNA: TGTGCCAGCAGCTTGGTGGGGCTCGAGCAGTACTTC
CDR3: CASSLVGLEQYF

length: 14
D: TRBD1
J: TRBJ2-1
size: many
V: TRBV14
DNA: TGTGCCAGCAGCCCTTCACAGGGGTGGGGGGAGCAGTTCTTC
CDR3: CASSPSQGWGEQFF